Sequencing of this TCR beta chain was carried out in a study of blood T cells in healthy people across ages. This clonotype was counted ten times or more. Combining a sample-barcoded 5' primer with a J-beta primer mix, a second PCR ran for 7 to 11 cycles. Each CDR3 protein is one row after TCRdb ran MiXCR on the 5' RACE reads. Here the sample spans hundreds of thousands of distinct CDR3 sequences, 32% being singletons. This receptor was taken from a woman older than 75 in good health. The sample comprised blood.

As DNA, the CDR3 is TGTGCCAGCAGCTTGACAGGGGACAATCAGCCCCAGCATTTT. The encoded protein is CASSLTGDNQPQHF. The chain recombines TRBV7-3 with TRBJ1-5, with 8 bases fitting TRBD1. In germline, CDR1 is SGHTA, CDR2 FQGTGA. The length of the CDR3 is 14 residues. V dropped 3 bases and J dropped 3; count of bases not matched to a gene: 1.